The clone carrying this TCR beta chain was recorded many times. The sample originates from a study of T cells in Graves' hyperthyroidism and ophthalmopathy. RNA transcripts yielded amplified TCR beta CDR3 regions. TCR CDR3 regions were first amplified by RT-PCR with HTBI primers. One entry per CDR3 protein results from TCRdb running MiXCR on the multiplex PCR reads. The sample contains approximately 380,000 distinct CDR3 sequences, roughly 19% of which appear only once. The CDR3 has 14 amino acids. The germline gives CDR1 MNHEY, CDR2 SVGAGI. The V end lost 6 bases, the J end lost 0 bases, and 8 bases lay between the germline ends. Patients aged 18 to 65 with hyperthyroidism were newly diagnosed, with duration under 2 months.

The sequence came from a woman between 18 and 29 years old with Graves' hyperthyroidism. The sample taken for sequencing was blood. The rearrangement links TRBV6-5 to TRBJ2-2, with D tentatively TRBD2 (5 bases). CDR3 sequence: CASRVRANTGELFF. Written as DNA, the CDR3 is TGTGCCAGCAGAGTGCGGGCGAACACCGGGGAGCTGTTTTTT.